What follows is one T cell receptor beta chain and its context. Assay: immunoSEQ multiplex PCR; the TCRdb copy retains only in-frame clones and omits some. The sample lists about 150,000 clones; less than 90% were seen once. The sample belongs to a study of blood T cell repertoires in COVID-19. In the study overall: Acute and convalescent COVID-19 specimens originated in the United States, Italy and Spain. From T cells, B-cell-depleted T cells, or PBMCs came the material, which was cDNA or gDNA.

This CDR3 comprises 15 residues. Unmatched junction bases numbered 9, after V lost 8 bases and J lost 3 bases. Germline values: CDR1 LGHDT, CDR2 YNNKEL (reference sequence). Sequences were obtained from peripheral blood. The TCR sequence derives from an older woman with acute or convalescent COVID-19. The J gene is TRBJ2-5, the V gene TRBV3-1 (or the pseudogene TRBV3-2), with 10 bases that match TRBD2. The CDR3 reads CASGVGLAVKETQYF. The DNA of the CDR3 is TGTGCCAGCGGAGTAGGACTAGCGGTTAAAGAGACCCAGTACTTC.